Below are 5 T cell receptor beta chains sequenced from a single sample in a study of OX40 agonist ivuxolimab in advanced cancers. This table comes from immunoSEQ multiplex PCR, and its TCRdb copy is limited to in-frame clones, with some not included. The profile shows 55,000 to 90,000 clones, 65% to 85% of them singletons. The sequencing here drew on CD4+ or CD8+ T cells sorted from blood, taken in a trial of the OX40 agonist ivuxolimab. Receptors originate from an adult with an advanced solid tumor such as melanoma, head and neck, liver or kidney cancer.

This chain links TRBV15 with TRBJ1-6; tentative D call: TRBD1 (5 bases). This CDR3 has 15 residues. The V gene lost 1 base and the J gene lost 10 bases, with 14 bases spanning the gap. Germline CDR1 reads LNHNV; CDR2 reads YYDKDF (reference sequence). In DNA, the CDR3 is TGTGCCACCAGCAGAGCTGGCAGGGAAGGATCACCCCTCCACTTT. It encodes CATSRAGREGSPLHF.

V usage is TRBV5-1 and J usage is TRBJ2-7; TRBD1 aligns across 9 bases. Trimming at V came to 7 bases and at J to 7 bases, leaving 12 bases not matched to a gene. Germline-derived CDR1 and CDR2 are SGHRS and YFSETQ. CDR3 length: 14 amino acids. CDR3 coding DNA: TGCGCCAGCGACCCGGGACAGGGAACGGGTGAGCAGTACTTC. It specifies CASDPGQGTGEQYF. The variable domain in full, with the rest retrieved from reference TRBV5-1 and TRBJ2-7, is KAGVTQTPRYLIKTRGQQVTLSCSPISGHRSVSWYQQTPGQGLQFLFEYFSETQRNKGNFPGRFSGRQFSNSRSEMNVSTLELGDSALYLCASDPGQGTGEQYFGPGTRLTVT.

This chain joins TRBV28 and TRBJ1-2; D unclear. CDR1 and CDR2 from the germline V gene are MDHEN and SYDVKM. This CDR3 region has 13 residues. Trimming took off 1 base at V and 7 bases at J, with 10 bases between the two ends. CDR3 residues: CASSLSTARGYTF. The CDR3 nucleotides read TGTGCCAGCAGTTTATCGACCGCGCGTGGCTACACCTTC.

This chain connects TRBV2 to TRBJ2-5; 8 bases are shared with TRBD1. Germline-derived CDR1 and CDR2 are SNHLY and FYNNEI. The CDR3 loop spans 14 amino acids. V was clipped by 8 bases and J by 5 bases; unmatched bases: 10. CDR3 DNA: TGTGCCAGCGCCAGGGGGCTCCGAGAGGAGACCCAGTACTTC. Its protein is CASARGLREETQYF.

As to this clone: Compared with germline, one end of the junction differs, possibly owing to a read error. The genes are TRBV7-2 and TRBJ2-5, with a weak D call TRBD2 (6 bases). The CDR3 loop spans 14 amino acids. Germline assignment: CDR1 SGHTA and CDR2 FQGNSA. CDR3 in amino acids: CASSLVGARRTGDF. As DNA, the CDR3 is TGTGCCAGCAGCTTAGTGGGAGCCCGACGGACGGGGGACTTC.